This is a list of T cell receptor beta chains from one sample in a study of T cells in pancreatic ductal adenocarcinoma. TCRdb's table, derived via immunoSEQ multiplex PCR, lists solely in-frame clones and lacks some. In the table there are 15,000 to 20,000 clones, about nine tenths of which are singletons. The specimen was PBMCs. These receptors came from a human donor with pancreatic ductal adenocarcinoma. The CDR3 runs from the conserved cysteine through the conserved F or W. A D gene is named only where the DNA matches it firmly. A clone size is listed for some rows: how often the clone was seen (once, few, many), or a class if it is expanded.

d_call: NA
v_call: TRBV5-4
j_call: TRBJ2-5
clone_size: NA
cdr3_nt: TGTGCCAGCAGCTTGGCCGCTGGGGGGGCGAGGGAGACCCAGTACTTC
cdr3_aa: CASSLAAGGARETQYF

d_call: NA
v_call: TRBV19
j_call: TRBJ2-5
clone_size: NA
cdr3_nt: TGTGCCAGTAGTATCAAACAGGGAAGGCGAGAGACCCAGTACTTC
cdr3_aa: CASSIKQGRRETQYF

d_call: NA
v_call: TRBV5-1
j_call: TRBJ1-5
clone_size: few
cdr3_nt: TGCGCCAGCAGCTTGGGACACCAGCCCCAGCATTTT
cdr3_aa: CASSLGHQPQHF

d_call: TRBD1
v_call: TRBV30
j_call: TRBJ1-3
clone_size: NA
cdr3_nt: TGTGCCTGGAGTTTTTCCCTCTCGACAGGGATCCCTGGAAACACCATATATTTT
cdr3_aa: CAWSFSLSTGIPGNTIYF

d_call: NA
v_call: TRBV20-1
j_call: TRBJ1-1
clone_size: NA
cdr3_nt: TGCGGAAGGGGAAGGAACACTGAAGCTTTCTTT
cdr3_aa: CGRGRNTEAFF

d_call: TRBD1
v_call: TRBV9
j_call: TRBJ1-1
clone_size: NA
cdr3_nt: TGTGCCAGCAGCACCAGGGGGCAGACTGAAGCTTTCTTT
cdr3_aa: CASSTRGQTEAFF

d_call: TRBD1
v_call: TRBV7-9
j_call: TRBJ1-6
clone_size: NA
cdr3_nt: TGTGCCAGCAGCTTGGGGGGTGACAGGGCGAGTTCACCCCTCCACTTT
cdr3_aa: CASSLGGDRASSPLHF

d_call: NA
v_call: TRBV4-3
j_call: TRBJ2-5
clone_size: NA
cdr3_nt: TGCGCCAGCAGCCAAGAAGCGTCGGGGAAAGAGACCCAGTACTTC
cdr3_aa: CASSQEASGKETQYF

d_call: TRBD2
v_call: TRBV4-1
j_call: TRBJ2-7
clone_size: NA
cdr3_nt: TGCGCCAGCAGCCAGCTAGCGGAGGTTTTTTACGAGCAGTACTTC
cdr3_aa: CASSQLAEVFYEQYF

d_call: TRBD2
v_call: TRBV7-2
j_call: TRBJ2-1
clone_size: NA
cdr3_nt: TGTGCCAGCAGCTTATCCAGCGGGGGGGCGAAGGAGCAGTTCTTC
cdr3_aa: CASSLSSGGAKEQFF

d_call: NA
v_call: TRBV5-5
j_call: TRBJ1-6
clone_size: NA
cdr3_nt: TGTGCCAGCAGCTCACAGGGAAGCTCCTATAATTCACCCCTCCACTTT
cdr3_aa: CASSSQGSSYNSPLHF

d_call: TRBD1
v_call: TRBV19
j_call: TRBJ2-5
clone_size: NA
cdr3_nt: TGTGCCAGTAGTATAGCACAGGGGGAGACCCAGTACTTC
cdr3_aa: CASSIAQGETQYF

d_call: NA
v_call: TRBV28
j_call: TRBJ2-7
clone_size: NA
cdr3_nt: TGTGCCAGCAGTCCCCCCTTCTACGAGCAGTACTTC
cdr3_aa: CASSPPFYEQYF

d_call: TRBD1
v_call: TRBV6-5
j_call: TRBJ1-2
clone_size: few
cdr3_nt: TGTGCCAGCAGTTACACGACAGGGGCAGGAGGCTACACCTTC
cdr3_aa: CASSYTTGAGGYTF

d_call: TRBD2
v_call: TRBV5-4
j_call: TRBJ2-3
clone_size: NA
cdr3_nt: TGTGCCAGCACCCGACTAGCGGGGACCTCAGATACGCAGTATTTT
cdr3_aa: CASTRLAGTSDTQYF

d_call: TRBD2
v_call: TRBV11-1
j_call: TRBJ2-7
clone_size: NA
cdr3_nt: TGTGCCAGCAGCTTTAGCGGGGGGCCCACTTTCAACGAGCAGTACTTC
cdr3_aa: CASSFSGGPTFNEQYF

d_call: NA
v_call: TRBV28
j_call: TRBJ2-3
clone_size: NA
cdr3_nt: TGTGCCAGCAGCTTACAGGGAAGCCTCACAGATACGCAGTATTTT
cdr3_aa: CASSLQGSLTDTQYF

d_call: NA
v_call: TRBV5-1
j_call: TRBJ1-3
clone_size: once
cdr3_nt: TGCGCCAGCAGCAAGGCAGGGACTGGAAACACCATATATTTT
cdr3_aa: CASSKAGTGNTIYF

d_call: NA
v_call: TRBV25-1
j_call: TRBJ2-3
clone_size: NA
cdr3_nt: TGTGCCAGCAGTCACCACCCGGCAGATACGCAGTATTTT
cdr3_aa: CASSHHPADTQYF

d_call: TRBD2
v_call: TRBV5-1
j_call: TRBJ2-1
clone_size: NA
cdr3_nt: TGCGCCAGCACCCGGGGGGGGGCCCAGTACAATGAGCAGTTCTTC
cdr3_aa: CASTRGGAQYNEQFF

d_call: NA
v_call: TRBV6-1
j_call: TRBJ1-1
clone_size: NA
cdr3_nt: TGTGCCAGCAGTGAACACAGGGTTACCACTGAAGCTTTCTTT
cdr3_aa: CASSEHRVTTEAFF

d_call: TRBD2
v_call: TRBV11-3
j_call: TRBJ2-3
clone_size: NA
cdr3_nt: TGTGCCAGCAGCCCAGTAGCGGGGGCAACCACAGATACGCAGTATTTT
cdr3_aa: CASSPVAGATTDTQYF

d_call: NA
v_call: TRBV30
j_call: TRBJ1-1
clone_size: NA
cdr3_nt: TGTGCCTGGAGTGTAGACAGAAACACTGAAGCTTTCTTT
cdr3_aa: CAWSVDRNTEAFF

d_call: TRBD2
v_call: TRBV7-9
j_call: TRBJ2-2
clone_size: once
cdr3_nt: TGTGCCAGCAGCCCGGGGGGGGCAGCCGGGGAGCTGTTTTTT
cdr3_aa: CASSPGGAAGELFF

d_call: NA
v_call: TRBV9
j_call: TRBJ1-5
clone_size: NA
cdr3_nt: TGTGCCAGCAGCGTATCCGACGGGAGCAATCAGCCCCAGCATTTT
cdr3_aa: CASSVSDGSNQPQHF

d_call: NA
v_call: TRBV28
j_call: TRBJ1-2
clone_size: NA
cdr3_nt: TGTGCCAGCAGTTTAACGGTTGACAGAAGCTACACCTTC
cdr3_aa: CASSLTVDRSYTF

d_call: TRBD2
v_call: TRBV4-2
j_call: TRBJ2-1
clone_size: once
cdr3_nt: TGTGCCAGCAGCCAAGAAGCTAGCGGGTACTGGGATGAGCAGTTCTTC
cdr3_aa: CASSQEASGYWDEQFF

d_call: TRBD1
v_call: TRBV27
j_call: TRBJ1-5
clone_size: NA
cdr3_nt: TGTGCCAGCAGTTTGCGTGCTCTGGGACAGGGTAATCAGCCCCAGCATTTT
cdr3_aa: CASSLRALGQGNQPQHF

d_call: TRBD1
v_call: TRBV11-2
j_call: TRBJ1-3
clone_size: once
cdr3_nt: TGTGCCAGCAGCTCGACAGGGGGAAACACCATATATTTT
cdr3_aa: CASSSTGGNTIYF

d_call: NA
v_call: TRBV7-2
j_call: TRBJ1-1
clone_size: NA
cdr3_nt: TGTGCCAGCAGCCCCGGACAGAACACTGAAGCTTTCTTT
cdr3_aa: CASSPGQNTEAFF

d_call: TRBD1
v_call: TRBV28
j_call: TRBJ2-7
clone_size: NA
cdr3_nt: TGTGCCAGCAGTCCCACCGGGACAGGGTGGGACGAGCAGTACTTC
cdr3_aa: CASSPTGTGWDEQYF

d_call: TRBD2
v_call: TRBV25-1
j_call: TRBJ2-7
clone_size: NA
cdr3_nt: TGTGCCAACTCTAGAGCTAGCGGGTGTTACTGGGAGCAGTACTTC
cdr3_aa: CANSRASGCYWEQYF

d_call: TRBD2
v_call: TRBV11-2
j_call: TRBJ2-7
clone_size: NA
cdr3_nt: TGTGCCAGCAGATCCCTACGGACTAGCGGGGTCTACGAGCAGTACTTC
cdr3_aa: CASRSLRTSGVYEQYF

d_call: TRBD1
v_call: TRBV2
j_call: TRBJ1-6
clone_size: few
cdr3_nt: TGTGCCAGCAGTGAACCCAGGGCAGGGGGTAATTCACCCCTCCACTTT
cdr3_aa: CASSEPRAGGNSPLHF